The present entry profiles one TCR beta chain with its context. The sample comes from a study of blood T cell repertoires in COVID-19. For the study at large: The analysed material was cDNA or gDNA that came from T cells, B-cell-depleted T cells, or PBMCs.

Enrollees, 18 to 89 years old, lived in approximately 24 US areas. V was pared by 7 bases and J by 4 bases, with 17 bases between. The CDR3 contains 14 residues. Germline values: CDR1 MNHEY, CDR2 SVGAGI. The data were produced by immunoSEQ multiplex PCR, yet TCRdb's version contains in-frame clones alone and is incomplete. Among fewer than 350,000 clones, around nine tenths were seen once, and the ten largest hold 6%. Sequencing was carried out using PBMCs or T cells enriched from blood (not recorded which). This clonotype originated in a woman aged 35 to 49 who had recovered from COVID-19. The chain uses TRBV6-5 and TRBJ2-7; D is perhaps TRBD1 (6 bases). The chain's CDR3 is CASNGQKPPYEQYF. In DNA form, the CDR3 reads TGTGCCAGCAATGGACAGAAGCCTCCTTACGAGCAGTACTTC.